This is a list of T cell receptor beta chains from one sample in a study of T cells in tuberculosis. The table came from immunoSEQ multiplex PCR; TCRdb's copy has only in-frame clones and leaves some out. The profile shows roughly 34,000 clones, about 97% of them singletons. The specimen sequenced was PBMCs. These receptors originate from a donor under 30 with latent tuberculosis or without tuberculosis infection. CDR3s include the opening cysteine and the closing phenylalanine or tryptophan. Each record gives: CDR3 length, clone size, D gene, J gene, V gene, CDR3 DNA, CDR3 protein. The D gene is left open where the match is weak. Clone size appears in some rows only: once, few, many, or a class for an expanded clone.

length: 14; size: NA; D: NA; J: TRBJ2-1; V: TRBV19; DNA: TGTGCCAGTAGTGGCGGGCCGCTGGACAATGAGCAGTTCTTC; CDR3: CASSGGPLDNEQFF
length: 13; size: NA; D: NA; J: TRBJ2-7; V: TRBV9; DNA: TGTGCCAGCAGCGTAGACGGTACCTACGAGCAGTACTTC; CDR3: CASSVDGTYEQYF
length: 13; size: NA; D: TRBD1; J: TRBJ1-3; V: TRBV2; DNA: TGTGCCAGCGGCCGGGACAGGGGGAACACCATATATTTT; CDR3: CASGRDRGNTIYF
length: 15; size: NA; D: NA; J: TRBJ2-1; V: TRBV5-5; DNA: TGTGCCAGCAGCTTAGGGAGGTGGTCCTACAATGAGCAGTTCTTC; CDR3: CASSLGRWSYNEQFF
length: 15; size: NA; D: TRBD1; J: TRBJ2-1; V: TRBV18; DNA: TGTGCCAGCTCACCACCGGGACAGAGTTACAATGAGCAGTTCTTC; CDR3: CASSPPGQSYNEQFF
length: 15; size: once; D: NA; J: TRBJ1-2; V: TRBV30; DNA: TGTGCCTGGAGTCCAAGGACAGCCGCTAACTATGGCTACACCTTC; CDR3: CAWSPRTAANYGYTF
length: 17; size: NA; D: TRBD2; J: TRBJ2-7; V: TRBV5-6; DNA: TGTGCCAGCAGTATTGCTGGGGTGCTAGCGGGAGTCTACGAGCAGTACTTC; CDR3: CASSIAGVLAGVYEQYF
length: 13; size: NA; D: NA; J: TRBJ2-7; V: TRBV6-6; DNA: TGTGCCAGCAGTTACTCAACCGATCGGGAGCAGTACTTC; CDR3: CASSYSTDREQYF
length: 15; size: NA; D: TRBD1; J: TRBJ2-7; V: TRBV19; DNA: TGTGCCAGTAGTATAGCCGGGACAGGGGGCGCCGAGCAGTACTTC; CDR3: CASSIAGTGGAEQYF
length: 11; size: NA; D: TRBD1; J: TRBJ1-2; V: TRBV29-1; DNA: TGCAGCGCCACCGACAGGGTTGGCTACACCTTC; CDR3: CSATDRVGYTF
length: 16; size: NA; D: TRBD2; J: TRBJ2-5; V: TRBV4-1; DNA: TGCGCCAGCAGCCAATACAAGCGGGGGGGCCAAGAGACCCAGTACTTC; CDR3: CASSQYKRGGQETQYF
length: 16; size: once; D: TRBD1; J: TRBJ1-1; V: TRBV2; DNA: TGTGCCAGCAGTGAAATAAACAGGGGGCTTGCGGCTGAAGCTTTCTTT; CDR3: CASSEINRGLAAEAFF
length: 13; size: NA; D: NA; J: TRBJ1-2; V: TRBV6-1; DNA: TGTGCCAGCAGTGCCCGGACAACGGGTCCCTACACCTTC; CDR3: CASSARTTGPYTF
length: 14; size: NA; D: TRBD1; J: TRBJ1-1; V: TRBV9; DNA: TGTGCCAGCAGCGCACCGACAGGGAAGTCTGAAGCTTTCTTT; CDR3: CASSAPTGKSEAFF
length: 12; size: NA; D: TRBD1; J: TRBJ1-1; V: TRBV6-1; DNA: TGTGCCAGCAGCAACACAGGGGCTGAAGCTTTCTTT; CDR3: CASSNTGAEAFF
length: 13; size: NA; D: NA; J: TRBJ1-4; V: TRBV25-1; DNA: TGTGCCAGCAGTGAAAAGGGCGGGGGAAAACTGTTTTTT; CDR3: CASSEKGGGKLFF
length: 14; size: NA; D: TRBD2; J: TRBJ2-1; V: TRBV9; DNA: TGTGCCAGCAGCGTAAGGCTAGCGGGCCATGAGCAGTTCTTC; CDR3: CASSVRLAGHEQFF
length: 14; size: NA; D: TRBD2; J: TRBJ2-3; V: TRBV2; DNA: TGTGCCAGCAGTGGACTAGCGAGCACAGATACGCAGTATTTT; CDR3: CASSGLASTDTQYF
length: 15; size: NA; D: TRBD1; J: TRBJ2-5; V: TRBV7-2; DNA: TGTGCCAGCAGCTACCAACAGGGGTGGGGAGAGACCCAGTACTTC; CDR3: CASSYQQGWGETQYF
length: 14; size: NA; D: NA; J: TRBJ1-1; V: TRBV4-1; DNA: TGCGCCAGCAGCCAAAAAGCCTCGGACACTGAAGCTTTCTTT; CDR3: CASSQKASDTEAFF
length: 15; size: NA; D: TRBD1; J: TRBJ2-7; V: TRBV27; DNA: TGTGCCAGCAGTCCGCTGGTGGGACAGGGCTACGAGCAGTACTTC; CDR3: CASSPLVGQGYEQYF
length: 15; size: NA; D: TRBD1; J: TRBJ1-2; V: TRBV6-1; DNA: TGTGCCAGCAGTCCACAGACAGGGGAGGGCTATGGCTACACCTTC; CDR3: CASSPQTGEGYGYTF
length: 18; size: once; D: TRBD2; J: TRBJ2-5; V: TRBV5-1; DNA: TGCGCCAGCAGCTTGGTCCGGGAGGGCCCTGGGGTACAAGAGACCCAGTACTTC; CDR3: CASSLVREGPGVQETQYF
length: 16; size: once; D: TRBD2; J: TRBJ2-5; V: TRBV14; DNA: TGTGCCAGCAGCCAATTCAAGGGACTAGCGGGAGAGACCCAGTACTTC; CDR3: CASSQFKGLAGETQYF
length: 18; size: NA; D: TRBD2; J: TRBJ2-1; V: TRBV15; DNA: TGTGCCACCAGCAGAGGGACTAGCGGAAGGAGCTCCTACAATGAGCAGTTCTTC; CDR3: CATSRGTSGRSSYNEQFF
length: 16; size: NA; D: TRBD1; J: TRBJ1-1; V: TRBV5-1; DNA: TGCGCCAGCAGCATGGGACAGGGACTCCTGAACACTGAAGCTTTCTTT; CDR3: CASSMGQGLLNTEAFF
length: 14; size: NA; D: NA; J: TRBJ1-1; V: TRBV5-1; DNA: TGCGCCAGCAGCTTGGTCAATACGGGCACTGAAGCTTTCTTT; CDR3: CASSLVNTGTEAFF
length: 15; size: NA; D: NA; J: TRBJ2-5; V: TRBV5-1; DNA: TGCGCCAGCAGGCCCCGGGGGGACACCCAAGAGACCCAGTACTTC; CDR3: CASRPRGDTQETQYF
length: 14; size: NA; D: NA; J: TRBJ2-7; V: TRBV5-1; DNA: TGCGCCAGCAGCTTGTCCGGAGCCTCCTACGAGCAGTACTTC; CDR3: CASSLSGASYEQYF
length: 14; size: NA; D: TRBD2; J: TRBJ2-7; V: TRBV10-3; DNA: TGTGCCATCAGAGATAGCGGGGGGGACTACGAGCAGTACTTC; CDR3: CAIRDSGGDYEQYF
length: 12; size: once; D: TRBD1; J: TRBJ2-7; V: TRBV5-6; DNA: TGTGCCAGCAGCCAAACAGGGGGTGAGGAGTACTTC; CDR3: CASSQTGGEEYF
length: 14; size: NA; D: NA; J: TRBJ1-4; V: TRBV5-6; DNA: TGTGCCAGCAGCCGGCGGTCTTATAATGAAAAACTGTTTTTT; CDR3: CASSRRSYNEKLFF
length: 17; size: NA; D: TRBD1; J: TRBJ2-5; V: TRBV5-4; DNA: TGTGCCAGTAGCTTGGCCGGCCACAGGGGGACGGGGGAGACCCAGTACTTC; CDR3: CASSLAGHRGTGETQYF
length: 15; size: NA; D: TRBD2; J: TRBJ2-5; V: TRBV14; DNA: TGTGCCAGCAGCCACCGGACTAGCGGGAAAGAGACCCAGTACTTC; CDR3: CASSHRTSGKETQYF
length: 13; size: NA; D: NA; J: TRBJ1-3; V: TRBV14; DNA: TGTGCCAGCAGCCACGTCTCTGGAAACACCATATATTTT; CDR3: CASSHVSGNTIYF
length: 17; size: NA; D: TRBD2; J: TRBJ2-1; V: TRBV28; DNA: TGTGCCAGCAGTTTAGTGGCGGGAGATATCTCCTACAATGAGCAGTTCTTC; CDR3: CASSLVAGDISYNEQFF
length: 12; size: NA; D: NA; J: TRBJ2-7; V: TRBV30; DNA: TGTGCCTGGAGTGTCGACACCTACGAGCAGTACTTC; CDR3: CAWSVDTYEQYF
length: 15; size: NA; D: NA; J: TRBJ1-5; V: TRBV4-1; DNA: TGCGCCAGCAGCCAAGGAACCCCCGGGAATCAGCCCCAGCATTTT; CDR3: CASSQGTPGNQPQHF
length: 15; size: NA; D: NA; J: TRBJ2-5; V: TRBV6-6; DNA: TGTGCCAGCAGTTACGGAGGGTACCTTCAAGAGACCCAGTACTTC; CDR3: CASSYGGYLQETQYF
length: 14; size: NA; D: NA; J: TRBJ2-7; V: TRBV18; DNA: TGTGCCAGCTCACTAAGCGGGCCCCAGCACGAGCAGTACTTC; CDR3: CASSLSGPQHEQYF
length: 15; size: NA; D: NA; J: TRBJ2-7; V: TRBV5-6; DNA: TGTGCCAGCCAAGGCCTATCCCAAGGGGTTGACGAGCAGTACTTC; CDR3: CASQGLSQGVDEQYF
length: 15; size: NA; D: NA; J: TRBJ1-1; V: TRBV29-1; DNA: TGCAGCGTGCGTTACAGGACGAAGATCACCACTGAAGCTTTCTTT; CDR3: CSVRYRTKITTEAFF
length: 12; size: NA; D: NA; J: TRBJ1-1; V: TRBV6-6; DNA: TGTGCCAGCAGTTACGGGGAGACTGAAGCTTTCTTT; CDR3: CASSYGETEAFF
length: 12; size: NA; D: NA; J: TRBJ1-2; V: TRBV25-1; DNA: TGTGCCAGCAGTGAATATTATTATGGCTACACCTTC; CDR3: CASSEYYYGYTF
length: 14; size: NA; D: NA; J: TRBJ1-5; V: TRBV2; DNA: TGTGCCAGCAGTGGGGGCAGGGGCAATCAGCCCCAGCATTTT; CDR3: CASSGGRGNQPQHF
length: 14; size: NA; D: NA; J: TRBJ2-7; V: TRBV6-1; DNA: TGTGCCAGCAGTGAAGGCGGCTACTACTACGAGCAGTACTTC; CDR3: CASSEGGYYYEQYF
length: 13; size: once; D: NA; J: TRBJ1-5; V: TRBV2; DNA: TGTGCCAGCAGCAGGGGAGGCAATCAGCCCCAGCATTTT; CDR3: CASSRGGNQPQHF
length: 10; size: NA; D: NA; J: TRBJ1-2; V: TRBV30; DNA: TGTGCCTGGGGGGGGTATGGCTACACCTTC; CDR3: CAWGGYGYTF
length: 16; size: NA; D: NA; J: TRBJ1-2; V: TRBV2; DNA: TGTGCCAGCAGTGAACGACGGGTCCCGGCTAACTATGGCTACACCTTC; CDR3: CASSERRVPANYGYTF
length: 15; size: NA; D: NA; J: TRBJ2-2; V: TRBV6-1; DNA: TGTGCCAGCAGATATGCGGTAGTCGGCACCGGGGAGCTGTTTTTT; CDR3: CASRYAVVGTGELFF
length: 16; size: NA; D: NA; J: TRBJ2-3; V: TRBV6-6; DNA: TGTGCCAGCAGTGGTAACAGATATTCTAGCACAGATACGCAGTATTTT; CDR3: CASSGNRYSSTDTQYF